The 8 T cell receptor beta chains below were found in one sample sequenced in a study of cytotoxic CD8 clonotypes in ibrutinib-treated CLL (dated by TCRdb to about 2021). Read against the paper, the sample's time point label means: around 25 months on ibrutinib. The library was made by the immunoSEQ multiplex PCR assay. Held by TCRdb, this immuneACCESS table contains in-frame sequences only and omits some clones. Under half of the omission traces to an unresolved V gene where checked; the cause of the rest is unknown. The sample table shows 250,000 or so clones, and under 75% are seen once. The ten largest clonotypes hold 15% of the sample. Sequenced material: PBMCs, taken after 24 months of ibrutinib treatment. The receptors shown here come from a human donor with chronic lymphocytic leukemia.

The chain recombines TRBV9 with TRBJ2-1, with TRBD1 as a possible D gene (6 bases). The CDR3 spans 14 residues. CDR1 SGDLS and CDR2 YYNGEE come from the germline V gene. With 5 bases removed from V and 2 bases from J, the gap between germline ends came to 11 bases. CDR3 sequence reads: CASSYRDTYNEQFF. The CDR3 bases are TGTGCCAGCAGTTACCGGGACACCTACAATGAGCAGTTCTTC.

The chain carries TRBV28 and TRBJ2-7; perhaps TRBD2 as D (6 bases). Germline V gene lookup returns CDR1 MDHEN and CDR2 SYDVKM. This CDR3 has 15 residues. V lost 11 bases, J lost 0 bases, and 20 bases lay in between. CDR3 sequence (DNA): TGTGCCTCGGGCTCGGGAGCGCCAGGCTCCTACGAGCAGTACTTC. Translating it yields CASGSGAPGSYEQYF.

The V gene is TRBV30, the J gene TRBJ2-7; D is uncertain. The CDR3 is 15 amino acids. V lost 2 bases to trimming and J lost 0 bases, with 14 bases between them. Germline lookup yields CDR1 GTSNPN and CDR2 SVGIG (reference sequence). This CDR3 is CAWSSVRLISYEQYF. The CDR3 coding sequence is TGTGCCTGGAGTAGTGTTCGGCTGATCTCCTACGAGCAGTACTTC.

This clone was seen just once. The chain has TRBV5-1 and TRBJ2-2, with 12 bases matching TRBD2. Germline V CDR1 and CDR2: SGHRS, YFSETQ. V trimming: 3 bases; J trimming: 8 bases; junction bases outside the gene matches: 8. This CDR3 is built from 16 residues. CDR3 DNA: TGCGCCAGCAGCTCCGAGACTAGCGGGAGTTATGGGGAGCTGTTTTTT. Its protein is CASSSETSGSYGELFF.

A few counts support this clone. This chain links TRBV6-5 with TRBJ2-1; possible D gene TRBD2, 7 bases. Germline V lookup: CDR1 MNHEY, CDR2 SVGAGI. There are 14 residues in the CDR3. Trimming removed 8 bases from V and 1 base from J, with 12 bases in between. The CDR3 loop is CASGEGVSYNEQFF. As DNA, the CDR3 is TGTGCCAGCGGGGAGGGGGTTTCCTACAATGAGCAGTTCTTC.

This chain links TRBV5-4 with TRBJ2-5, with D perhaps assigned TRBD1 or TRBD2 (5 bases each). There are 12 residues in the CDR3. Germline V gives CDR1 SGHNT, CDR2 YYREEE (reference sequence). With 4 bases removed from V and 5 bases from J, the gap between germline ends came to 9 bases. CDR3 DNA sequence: TGTGCCAGCAGCCCCGGGGCGGAGACCCAGTACTTC. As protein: CASSPGAETQYF.

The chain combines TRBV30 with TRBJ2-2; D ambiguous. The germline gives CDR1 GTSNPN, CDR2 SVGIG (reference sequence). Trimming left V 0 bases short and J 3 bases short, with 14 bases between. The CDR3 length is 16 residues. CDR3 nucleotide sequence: TGTGCCTGGAGTGTGGGCCCCCTGGGATACACCGGGGAGCTGTTTTTT. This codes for CAWSVGPLGYTGELFF.

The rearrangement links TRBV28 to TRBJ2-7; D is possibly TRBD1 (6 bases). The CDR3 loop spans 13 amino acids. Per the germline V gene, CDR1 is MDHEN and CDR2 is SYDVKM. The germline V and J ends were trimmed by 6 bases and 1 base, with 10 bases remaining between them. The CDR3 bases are TGTGCCAGCAGCCCGGGACATTCCTACGAGCAGTACTTC. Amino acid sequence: CASSPGHSYEQYF.